One TCR beta chain is described in this entry. Its antigen specificity is not known. No per-base quality is available; no much larger clone lies one base away. The CDR3 covers 16 residues, taking in both the cysteine and the phenylalanine. The retained sequence is limited to the CDR3, 48 bases, with the frame set at the first base. Taken from the germline V gene, the CDR1 and CDR2 loops are SGHNT and YENEEA. V was cut back by 1 base and J by 7 bases, leaving a gap of 17 bases between them. TCRbeta CDR3 regions were amplified from genomic DNA using the immunoSEQ Assay, a bias-controlled multiplex PCR. The study's own analysis went as follows. The number of nucleated cells in each sample was estimated by amplification of reference gene primers within the assay. To quantify the absolute abundance of each unique TCRbeta CDR3 rearrangement, sequence reads were collapsed and filtered. For each sample, productive Simpson clonality was calculated as the square root of Simpson's diversity index over productive rearrangements. Drawn from immuneACCESS, this table holds only the in-frame rearrangements with V and J called that TCRdb kept. Clones are partly lost; checked studies trace under half to an unresolved V gene and leave the rest unexplained. Clone size and V and J calls were adopted from that table, with D and trimming inferred from the DNA. This sample comprises 100,000 or so clones, 80% to 90% of them detected only once. The ten largest clones add up to 2.7% of the sample.

The data were taken from a study of blood T cell repertoires in COVID-19 (dated by TCRdb to 2018 to 2021). Concerning the study at large: Samples from collaborators originated in the United States, Italy and Spain and spanned both the acute and convalescent phases of COVID-19. The prospective study material was composed of cDNA or gDNA derived from T cells, B-cell-depleted T cells, or PBMCs. Subjects who had been exposed to COVID-19, were actively infected with it, or had recovered from it provided the deeply sampled blood TCRbeta repertoires that made up the dataset. The repertoires were released in a freely available public database intended as a resource for research on the immune response to SARS-CoV-2. Samples were obtained from the ongoing ImmuneRACE study (first 160 participants) and from over a thousand subjects provided by 6 global collaborators. Sample metadata almost always included a de-identified subject ID, COVID-19 status, age in years and sex. Where available, HLA class I and class II types were obtained from metadata supplied by the sample provider rather than from assay-based typing.

Overall results and qualifications from the work: The amount of clinical and demographic metadata varied by source and participant and was provided uncurated.

Participants in the prospective study were aged roughly 18 to 90 years, lived in 20 to 25 United States geographic areas, and enrolled through a virtual design. Cohort assignment in the prospective study relied on participant-reported clinical history from a screening survey and a study questionnaire. Recovered participants in ImmuneRACE Cohort 3 were defined as having two consecutive negative NP/OP PCR tests, clearance from a healthcare professional, or resolution of symptoms. In the prospective study, mobile phlebotomists collected whole blood, serum and a nasopharyngeal or oropharyngeal swab from each participant. Over an approximately 2-month period, participants in the prospective study had the option of providing additional blood draws and questionnaires. Before DNA extraction, blood samples from the prospective study were shipped at room temperature or frozen.

The source material was PBMCs or T cells enriched from blood (not recorded which). The rearranged chain carries TRBV11-3 and TRBJ2-1; a tentative D call is TRBD1 (5 bases match). The receptor comes from a woman between 45 and 65 years old who had recovered from COVID-19. The CDR3 has the sequence CASSLVGAKGGNEQFF. The nucleotide sequence reads as follows: TGTGCCAGCAGCTTAGTTGGGGCCAAAGGTGGGAATGAGCAGTTCTTC.